This T cell receptor (beta chain) was recovered during a study of blood T cell repertoires in COVID-19 (dated by TCRdb to 2020 to 2021). With regard to the full study: Samples from collaborators originated in the United States, Italy and Spain and spanned both the acute and convalescent phases of COVID-19. HLA class I and class II types, where available, came from metadata supplied by the sample provider rather than from assay-based typing. Nearly every sample came with metadata listing a de-identified subject ID, COVID-19 status, age in years and sex. The samples were drawn from two sources: the first 160 participants of the ongoing ImmuneRACE study, and 1,000 to 1,500 subjects contributed by 6 global collaborators. The prospective study material was composed of cDNA or gDNA derived from T cells, B-cell-depleted T cells, or PBMCs. The repertoires were released in a freely available public database meant as a resource for research on the immune response to SARS-CoV-2. Deeply sampled blood TCRbeta repertoires from subjects exposed to, actively infected with, or recovered from COVID-19 were included in the dataset.

TCRbeta CDR3 regions were amplified from genomic DNA by means of the immunoSEQ Assay, a bias-controlled multiplex PCR. As for the original processing: The number of nucleated cells in each sample was estimated from the amplification of reference gene primers within the assay. To quantify the absolute abundance of each unique TCRbeta CDR3 rearrangement, sequence reads were collapsed and filtered. For each sample, productive Simpson clonality was calculated by taking the square root of Simpson's diversity index across productive rearrangements. The clones in this table, taken by TCRdb from immuneACCESS, are in-frame only. Not every clone is retained; where verified, under half of the shortfall comes from an unresolved V gene, and the cause of the rest is unknown. D and trimming come from the DNA, and the V and J calls and clone size come from that table. The table for this sample lists 200,000 to 250,000 clones; 82% of them were counted only once. 8.2% of the sample belongs to the ten largest clones.

The CDR3 holds 16 amino acids from the cysteine to the phenylalanine. Of the read, only the CDR3 DNA is kept; its 48 bases are in frame from base 1. V is cut by 0 bases and J by 0 bases, and the space between the germline ends is 10 bases. The germline V gene (reference sequence) specifies LNHNV as CDR1 and YYDKDF as CDR2. At one collaborating source in Seattle, patients were enrolled during active infection and were followed longitudinally through the course of disease. The collaborating institutions used their own protocols to collect whole blood in K2EDTA tubes. For TCRbeta analysis, collaborators shipped samples as frozen whole blood, isolated PBMCs, or DNA extracted from either of those sample types. In regard to this clone: Its antigen remains undetermined. No base-level quality is on record; no much larger clone is a single base apart.

Beyond this particular receptor, the publication reports: Clinical and demographic metadata were provided uncurated, with the amount varying by source and participant.

Sequencing input: peripheral blood. The TCR originated in a woman older than 75 with COVID-19, enrolled during active disease. This sequence uses TRBV15 and TRBJ2-3; the best D guess is TRBD2, with 5 bases matching. CDR3 loop: CATSRDGVVSTDTQYF. The sequenced DNA: TGTGCCACCAGCAGAGACGGGGTGGTCAGCACAGATACGCAGTATTTT.